This TCR beta chain stems from a study of T cell responses to AZD1222 COVID-19 vaccine. General study findings and limits: A reported finding is that nearly half of spike-specific TCRs target unmutated variant regions. Donors, mostly white British, included more females; clonal diversity was possibly underestimated.

With respect to this clone: Its antigen remains unidentified.

Only in-frame clones appear in the TCRdb table, and some are missing; sequencing was by immunoSEQ multiplex PCR. The profile shows more than 90,000 clones, 88% of them singletons. Germline lookup yields CDR1 MNHEY and CDR2 SVGAGI. The CDR3 runs to 14 residues. The ends were cut back, 3 bases at V and 2 bases at J, with 8 bases in the middle. The TCR was taken from an adult who received the AZD1222 COVID-19 vaccine. The sample consisted of peripheral blood, taken 28 days after the second AZD1222 dose. The V gene is TRBV6-5, the J gene TRBJ1-3, with D hard to call. The CDR3: CASSYAGAGNTIYF. In DNA, the CDR3 is TGTGCCAGCAGTTATGCTGGGGCTGGAAACACCATATATTTT.